This T cell receptor (beta chain) was sequenced in a study of blood T cell repertoires in COVID-19. Profiling relied on immunoSEQ multiplex PCR, and the TCRdb table lists in-frame clones only, not all of them. This sample has some 140,000 clones, with more than 70% found just once. The trim removed 0 bases at V and 4 bases at J, leaving 7 bases unmatched. The CDR3 runs 16 residues. Germline values: CDR1 SGHRS, CDR2 YFSETQ. The receptor was derived from a man in his 60s with acute or convalescent COVID-19. Sample: peripheral blood. The rearrangement uses TRBV5-1 and TRBJ2-5, with 9 bases fitting TRBD2. CDR3 sequence: CASSLGLAVRGETQYF. The CDR3 nucleotides are TGCGCCAGCAGCTTGGGACTAGCGGTGCGGGGAGAGACCCAGTACTTC.